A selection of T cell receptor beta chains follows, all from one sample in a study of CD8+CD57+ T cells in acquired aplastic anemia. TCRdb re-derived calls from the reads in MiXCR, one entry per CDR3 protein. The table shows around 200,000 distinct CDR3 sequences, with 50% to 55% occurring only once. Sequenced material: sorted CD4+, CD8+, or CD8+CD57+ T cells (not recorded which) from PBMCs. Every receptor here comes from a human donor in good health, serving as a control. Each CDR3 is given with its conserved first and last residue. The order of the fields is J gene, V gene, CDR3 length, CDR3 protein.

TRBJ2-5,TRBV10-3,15,CAISESQPPGETQYF
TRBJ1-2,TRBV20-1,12,CSASTGVFGYTF
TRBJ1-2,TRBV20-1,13,CSAPGQNNYGYTF
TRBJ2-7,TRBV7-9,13,CATSRDRGAFRYF
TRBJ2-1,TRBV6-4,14,CASSSTGKGGEQFF
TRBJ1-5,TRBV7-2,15,CASSYGTGQNQPQHF
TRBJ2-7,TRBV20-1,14,CSARAGQGAYEQYF
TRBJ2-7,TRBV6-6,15,CASSPLASGAYEQYF
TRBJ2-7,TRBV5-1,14,CASSPGPGGYEQYF
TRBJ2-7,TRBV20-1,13,CSAVGQGAYEQYF
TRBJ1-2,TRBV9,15,CASSDRTGANYGYTF
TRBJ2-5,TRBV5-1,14,CASSLQGIRETQYF
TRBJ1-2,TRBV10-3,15,CAISESRTGNYGYTF
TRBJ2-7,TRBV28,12,CASSPHDREQYF
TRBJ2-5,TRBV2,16,CASSLERDHQGETQYF
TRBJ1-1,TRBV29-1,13,CSYLGSRAAEAFF
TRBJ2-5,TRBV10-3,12,CAISQRWETQYF
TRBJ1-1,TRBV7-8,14,CASSFLDRNTEAFF
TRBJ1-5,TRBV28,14,CASSSRQGHQPQHF
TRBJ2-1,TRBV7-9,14,CASSLTSGRGEQFF
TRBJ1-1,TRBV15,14,CATYARTGVTEAFF
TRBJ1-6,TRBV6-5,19,CASSRDPTPLSSYNSPLHF
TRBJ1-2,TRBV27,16,CASSLGSGVYRYGYTF
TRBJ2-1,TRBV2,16,CASSLTGLSIYNEQFF
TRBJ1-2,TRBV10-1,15,CASSEEDFFNYGYTF
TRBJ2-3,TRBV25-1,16,CASSESLRGSTDTQYF
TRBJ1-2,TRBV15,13,CATSRDYSEGYTF
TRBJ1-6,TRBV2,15,CASSDQGTDSSPLHF
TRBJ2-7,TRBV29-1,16,CSVEGGTSGQGTHQYF
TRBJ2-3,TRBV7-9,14,CASSHGTVSDTQYF
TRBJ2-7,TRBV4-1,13,CASSQDASREQYF
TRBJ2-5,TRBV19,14,CASSIGLAGETQYF
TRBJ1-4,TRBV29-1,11,CSVEVDTLWFF
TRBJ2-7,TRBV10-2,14,CASNAGQGVNEQYF
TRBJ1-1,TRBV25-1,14,CASSKGRGNTEAFF
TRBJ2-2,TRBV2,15,CASSKTSGESGELFF
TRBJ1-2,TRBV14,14,CASSLQGKGGPYTF
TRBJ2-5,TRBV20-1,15,CSALRGAGSGETQYF
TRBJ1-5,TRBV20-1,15,CSANWGSDSNQPQHF
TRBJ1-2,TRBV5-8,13,CASSFEGARGCTF
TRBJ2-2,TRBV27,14,CASTRPSSGGELFF
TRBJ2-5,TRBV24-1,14,CATSDRQGTETQYF
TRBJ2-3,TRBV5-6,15,CASSLAVQRVDTQYF
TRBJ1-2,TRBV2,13,CASNGQSNYGYTF
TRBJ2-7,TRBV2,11,CASSESGEQYF
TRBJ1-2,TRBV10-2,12,CASSEPTGGYTF
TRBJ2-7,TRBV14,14,CASSPRGGTYEQYF
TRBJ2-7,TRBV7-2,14,CASSREDSTYEQYF
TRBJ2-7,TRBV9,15,CASSVGIGTSYEQYF
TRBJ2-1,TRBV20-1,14,CSARGLAGVYEQFF
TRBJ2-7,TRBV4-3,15,CASSQGQGAIYEQYF